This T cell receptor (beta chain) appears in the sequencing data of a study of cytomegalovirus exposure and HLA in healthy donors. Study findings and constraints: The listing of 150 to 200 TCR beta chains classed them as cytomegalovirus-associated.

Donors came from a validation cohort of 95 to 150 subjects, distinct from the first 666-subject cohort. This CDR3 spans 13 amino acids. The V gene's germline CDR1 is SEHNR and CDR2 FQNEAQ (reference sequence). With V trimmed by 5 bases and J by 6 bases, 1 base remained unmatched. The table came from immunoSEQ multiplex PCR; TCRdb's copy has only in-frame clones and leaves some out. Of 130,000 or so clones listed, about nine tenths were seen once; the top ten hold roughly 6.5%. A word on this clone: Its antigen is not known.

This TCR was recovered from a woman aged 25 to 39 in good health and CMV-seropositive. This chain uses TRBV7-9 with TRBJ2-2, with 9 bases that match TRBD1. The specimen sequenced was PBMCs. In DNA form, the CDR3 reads TGTGCCAGCAGCCGGACAGGGGCCGGGGAGCTGTTTTTT. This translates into CASSRTGAGELFF.